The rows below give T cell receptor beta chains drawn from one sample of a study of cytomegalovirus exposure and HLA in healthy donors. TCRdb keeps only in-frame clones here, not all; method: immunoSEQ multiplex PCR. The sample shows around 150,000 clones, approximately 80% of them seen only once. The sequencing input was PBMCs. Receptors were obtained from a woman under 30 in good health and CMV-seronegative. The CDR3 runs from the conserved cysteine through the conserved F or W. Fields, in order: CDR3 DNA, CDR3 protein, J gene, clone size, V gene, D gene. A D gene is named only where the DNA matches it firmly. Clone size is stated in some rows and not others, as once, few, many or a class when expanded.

TGTGCCAGCAGCCTTATGGGACAGGGAAGATTAGTGAACACCGGGGAGCTGTTTTTT	CASSLMGQGRLVNTGELFF	TRBJ2-2	-	TRBV2	TRBD1
TGTGCCAGTAGTTCAGCGGGGGTCGAGACCCAGTACTTC	CASSSAGVETQYF	TRBJ2-5	-	TRBV19	TRBD2
TGTGCCAGCAGCCTGGATGTACAGCTCACAGATACGCAGTATTTT	CASSLDVQLTDTQYF	TRBJ2-3	-	TRBV5-5	-
TGTGCCAGCTCACCCTCCGGGACTACCTACGAGCAGTACTTC	CASSPSGTTYEQYF	TRBJ2-7	-	TRBV18	TRBD2
TGTGCCACCAGCACCAAGACAGGGAGTGGTCAGCCCCAGCATTTT	CATSTKTGSGQPQHF	TRBJ1-5	few	TRBV15	TRBD1
TGTGCCAGCAGGGATACTAGCGGGGGGGCCAATGAGCAGTTCTTC	CASRDTSGGANEQFF	TRBJ2-1	-	TRBV2	TRBD2
TGCGCCAGCAGCCACAGACCGACTAGCGGAGCGACCCAGTACTTC	CASSHRPTSGATQYF	TRBJ2-5	-	TRBV4-1	TRBD2
TGTGCCATCAGGGGGGGACGGAGTAATGAAAAACTGTTTTTT	CAIRGGRSNEKLFF	TRBJ1-4	-	TRBV10-3	-
TGTGCCAGTAGTATAGGCGGGGGGAATTACAATGAGCAGTTCTTC	CASSIGGGNYNEQFF	TRBJ2-1	-	TRBV19	TRBD2
TGCAGCGTTGAAGATATTGGGGCTGAGCAGTTCTTC	CSVEDIGAEQFF	TRBJ2-1	-	TRBV29-1	-
TGCGCCAGCTCCGACAGGGTTTCCTACGAGCAGTACTTC	CASSDRVSYEQYF	TRBJ2-7	-	TRBV10-2	TRBD1
TGTGCCAGTAGGAGGGGAGTGGGACAGACTTCTGGGGCCAACGTCCTGACTTTC	CASRRGVGQTSGANVLTF	TRBJ2-6	few	TRBV19	TRBD1
TGTGCCAGTAGTATACGGGCGGGGGGGCTTTCTTTTCGGGATGAGCAGTTCTTC	CASSIRAGGLSFRDEQFF	TRBJ2-1	-	TRBV19	TRBD2
TGTGCCACCCGCCCGCGGGATGGGGATTCACCCCTCCACTTT	CATRPRDGDSPLHF	TRBJ1-6	-	TRBV7-9	-
TGTGCCAGCAGTGAAAGGTTTGCAGGGGGTGATGAAAAACTGTTTTTT	CASSERFAGGDEKLFF	TRBJ1-4	-	TRBV2	TRBD1
TGTGCCAGCAGCTTTACGGTCCAAAAAGAGACCCAGTACTTC	CASSFTVQKETQYF	TRBJ2-5	-	TRBV5-5	-
TGTGCCAGCAGTTTTAGTGCGGGGTTCCAGACCCAGTACTTC	CASSFSAGFQTQYF	TRBJ2-5	-	TRBV28	-
TGTGCCAGCAGTGAAGCGGGGGGGAATTACAATGAGCAGTTCTTC	CASSEAGGNYNEQFF	TRBJ2-1	few	TRBV6-1	TRBD2
TGCGCCAGCAGCTCGGGGACCGCGGGGACAGTGAAGACCCAGTACTTC	CASSSGTAGTVKTQYF	TRBJ2-5	-	TRBV5-1	-
TGTGCCAGCAGCTTATTGGCCAGATCGAACACCGGGGAGCTGTTTTTT	CASSLLARSNTGELFF	TRBJ2-2	-	TRBV11-2	-
TGTGCCAGCAGCACGGGACAGCAACTCTCTGGAAACACCATATATTTT	CASSTGQQLSGNTIYF	TRBJ1-3	-	TRBV9	TRBD1
TGTGCCAGCTCACGACAGGGGAATCAGCCCCAGCATTTT	CASSRQGNQPQHF	TRBJ1-5	once	TRBV18	TRBD1
TGTGCCAGCAGTGAATTTCGCACGACCCAATCTGGGGCCAACGGCCTGACTTTC	CASSEFRTTQSGANGLTF	TRBJ2-6	-	TRBV6-1	-